The T cell receptor beta chain under discussion was sequenced for a study of blood T cell repertoires in COVID-19. The overall study: Researchers got acute and convalescent COVID-19 samples from the United States, Italy and Spain. Sample material is recorded as cDNA or gDNA derived from T cells, B-cell-depleted T cells, or PBMCs.

TCRdb keeps only in-frame clones here, not all; method: immunoSEQ multiplex PCR. Here the sample spans hundreds of thousands of clones, around 84% being singletons. Germline assignment: CDR1 SGHRS and CDR2 YFSETQ. This CDR3 is built from 17 residues. V was pared by 2 bases and J by 2 bases, with 8 bases of the junction left unmatched. This receptor was taken from a man in his sixties or seventies with acute or convalescent COVID-19. V and J are TRBV5-1 and TRBJ2-3; TRBD2 aligns across 10 bases. The sample was peripheral blood. As DNA, the CDR3 is TGCGCCAGCAGCTTCCCTAGCGGGGGAGCTACCACAGATACGCAGTATTTT. Its protein product is CASSFPSGGATTDTQYF.